The rows below give T cell receptor beta chains drawn from one sample of a study of shared clonotypes between healthy human individuals. Here immunoSEQ multiplex PCR was the method, and the copy in TCRdb shows in-frame clones only, minus some. The sample includes about 2.2 million clones, about 93% seen only once; the top ten take 1.5% to 2%. Input material: naive CD8+ T cells from PBMCs. The receptor source for this set is a man aged 18 to 29 in good health. Some clones in this sample may be carry-over from other donors' samples. Both conserved end residues are part of each CDR3. Fields, in order: J gene, clone size, D gene, V gene, CDR3 protein, CDR3 DNA. D genes are given only for firm matches. Size tells how often a clone was seen (once, few, many) or the class of an expanded clone, and some rows leave it out.

J: TRBJ2-1
size: NA
D: NA
V: TRBV30
CDR3: CAWESDRLAPNEQFF
DNA: TGTGCCTGGGAATCAGACAGGCTCGCCCCCAATGAGCAGTTCTTC

J: TRBJ1-2
size: NA
D: TRBD1
V: TRBV29-1
CDR3: CSVVGQGPRWGYTF
DNA: TGCAGCGTTGTGGGACAGGGCCCCCGGTGGGGCTACACCTTC

J: TRBJ1-1
size: NA
D: TRBD1
V: TRBV9
CDR3: CASSAGQGGLATEAFF
DNA: TGTGCCAGCAGCGCGGGACAGGGAGGTTTGGCCACTGAAGCTTTCTTT

J: TRBJ2-1
size: NA
D: NA
V: TRBV27
CDR3: CASSLGLGGAYNEQFF
DNA: TGTGCCAGCAGTTTGGGTCTAGGGGGAGCCTACAATGAGCAGTTCTTC

J: TRBJ2-4
size: NA
D: TRBD2
V: TRBV6-1
CDR3: CASSEYPPGLGLTKNIQYF
DNA: TGTGCCAGCAGTGAATACCCGCCGGGACTAGGGTTGACCAAAAACATTCAGTACTTC

J: TRBJ2-3
size: once
D: NA
V: TRBV2
CDR3: CASNLGLKSPVKPTDTQYF
DNA: TGTGCCAGCAACCTGGGCCTTAAGTCCCCCGTCAAACCGACAGATACGCAGTATTTT

J: TRBJ2-1
size: NA
D: NA
V: TRBV11-2
CDR3: CASSARTQVYNEQFF
DNA: TGTGCCAGCAGCGCCCGGACTCAAGTCTACAATGAGCAGTTCTTC

J: TRBJ1-2
size: few
D: TRBD1
V: TRBV29-1
CDR3: CSVGTVYGYTF
DNA: TGCAGCGTCGGGACAGTCTATGGCTACACCTTC

J: TRBJ2-1
size: once
D: TRBD2
V: TRBV4-1
CDR3: CASSQAGGRPYNEQFF
DNA: TGCGCCAGCAGCCAAGCGGGGGGGAGACCCTACAATGAGCAGTTCTTC

J: TRBJ2-3
size: NA
D: NA
V: TRBV27
CDR3: CASSFFSSTDTQYF
DNA: TGTGCCAGCAGTTTTTTTTCTAGCACAGATACGCAGTATTTT

J: TRBJ1-5
size: NA
D: NA
V: TRBV18
CDR3: CASSASPHRTNQPQHF
DNA: TGTGCCAGCTCAGCAAGTCCCCACAGAACTAATCAGCCCCAGCATTTT

J: TRBJ2-3
size: NA
D: NA
V: TRBV4-1
CDR3: CASTSSDRDTDTQYF
DNA: TGCGCCAGCACCTCAAGTGACCGGGACACAGATACGCAGTATTTT

J: TRBJ2-2
size: NA
D: TRBD2
V: TRBV5-1
CDR3: CASSPAGAAGVWTGELFF
DNA: TGCGCCAGCAGCCCGGCCGGGGCGGCGGGAGTATGGACCGGGGAGCTGTTTTTT

J: TRBJ1-5
size: NA
D: NA
V: TRBV19
CDR3: CASSPIGPQPQHF
DNA: TGTGCCAGTAGCCCTATAGGTCCTCAGCCCCAGCATTTT

J: TRBJ2-1
size: NA
D: TRBD2
V: TRBV7-9
CDR3: CASSPPSGSLLTYNEQFF
DNA: TGTGCCAGCAGCCCCCCTAGCGGGAGCCTTCTGACATACAATGAGCAGTTCTTC

J: TRBJ2-1
size: few
D: TRBD2
V: TRBV12-5
CDR3: CASGPGTSGNEQFF
DNA: TGTGCTAGTGGTCCTGGGACTAGCGGCAATGAGCAGTTCTTC

J: TRBJ2-7
size: once
D: NA
V: TRBV13
CDR3: CASSFLGLYEQYF
DNA: TGTGCCAGCAGCTTCTTGGGGCTCTACGAGCAGTACTTC

J: TRBJ2-1
size: once
D: NA
V: TRBV2
CDR3: CASSEQYLGLNEQFF
DNA: TGTGCCAGCAGTGAACAGTATCTGGGCCTGAATGAGCAGTTCTTC

J: TRBJ2-1
size: NA
D: NA
V: TRBV6-6
CDR3: CASTGSGGGLHEQFF
DNA: TGTGCCAGTACGGGAAGCGGCGGTGGACTACATGAGCAGTTCTTC

J: TRBJ2-1
size: NA
D: TRBD2
V: TRBV7-3
CDR3: CASSFDLAGGPHNEQFF
DNA: TGTGCCAGCAGCTTCGATTTAGCGGGAGGTCCCCACAATGAGCAGTTCTTC

J: TRBJ2-1
size: NA
D: TRBD2
V: TRBV9
CDR3: CASSGSGRLDEQFF
DNA: TGTGCCAGCAGCGGTAGCGGGAGGCTCGATGAGCAGTTCTTC

J: TRBJ2-7
size: NA
D: NA
V: TRBV1
CDR3: CTSSPTTSGSSYEQYF
DNA: TGCACCAGCAGCCCGACGACTAGCGGTAGTTCCTACGAGCAGTACTTC

J: TRBJ1-2
size: NA
D: NA
V: TRBV18
CDR3: CASSPTRGESPNYGYTF
DNA: TGTGCCAGCTCACCCACTAGGGGGGAATCACCTAACTATGGCTACACCTTC

J: TRBJ1-3
size: NA
D: NA
V: TRBV19
CDR3: CASSMGPGNTIYF
DNA: TGTGCCAGTAGTATGGGGCCAGGAAACACCATATATTTT

J: TRBJ2-5
size: NA
D: TRBD1
V: TRBV28
CDR3: CASDGPGQGLETQYF
DNA: TGTGCCAGCGACGGTCCGGGACAGGGACTAGAGACCCAGTACTTC

J: TRBJ1-4
size: NA
D: NA
V: TRBV15
CDR3: CATSATGTSDKKLFF
DNA: TGTGCCACCAGTGCTACCGGGACCTCGGACAAAAAACTGTTTTTT

J: TRBJ2-3
size: once
D: NA
V: TRBV9
CDR3: CASSAWGDTQYF
DNA: TGTGCCAGCAGCGCCTGGGGCGATACGCAGTATTTT

J: TRBJ1-4
size: NA
D: NA
V: TRBV4-1
CDR3: CASSQVSASNEKLFF
DNA: TGCGCCAGCAGCCAAGTGTCGGCCTCTAATGAAAAACTGTTTTTT

J: TRBJ2-1
size: NA
D: TRBD2
V: TRBV28
CDR3: CASSPLWGEGNEQFF
DNA: TGTGCCAGCAGTCCACTCTGGGGGGAGGGCAATGAGCAGTTCTTC

J: TRBJ2-7
size: NA
D: NA
V: TRBV7-2
CDR3: CASSLTSRDEQYF
DNA: TGTGCCAGCAGCTTAACGAGCCGTGACGAGCAGTACTTC

J: TRBJ1-1
size: NA
D: NA
V: TRBV19
CDR3: CASSTQAGDTEAFF
DNA: TGTGCCAGTAGTACCCAAGCAGGGGACACTGAAGCTTTCTTT

J: TRBJ1-2
size: NA
D: NA
V: TRBV7-6
CDR3: CASSPEVRTDSNYGYTF
DNA: TGTGCCAGCAGCCCAGAGGTCCGGACAGATTCAAACTATGGCTACACCTTC

J: TRBJ2-1
size: NA
D: TRBD2
V: TRBV6-1
CDR3: CASSGLAGGPHNEQFF
DNA: TGTGCCAGCAGTGGACTAGCGGGAGGGCCCCACAATGAGCAGTTCTTC

J: TRBJ1-4
size: NA
D: NA
V: TRBV4-3
CDR3: CASSQGRNEKLFF
DNA: TGCGCCAGCAGCCAGGGGAGAAATGAAAAACTGTTTTTT

J: TRBJ1-5
size: NA
D: TRBD1
V: TRBV27
CDR3: CASSYYRGDQPQHF
DNA: TGTGCCAGCAGTTACTACAGGGGTGATCAGCCCCAGCATTTT

J: TRBJ2-7
size: once
D: TRBD1
V: TRBV29-1
CDR3: CSVVTVAGGYEQYF
DNA: TGCAGCGTTGTCACGGTGGCAGGGGGCTACGAGCAGTACTTC

J: TRBJ2-2
size: once
D: TRBD1
V: TRBV15
CDR3: CATSILQGAAGELFF
DNA: TGTGCCACCAGCATTCTCCAGGGGGCGGCCGGGGAGCTGTTTTTT

J: TRBJ1-2
size: NA
D: NA
V: TRBV7-9
CDR3: CASSPIPGENNYGYTF
DNA: TGTGCCAGCAGCCCTATTCCGGGGGAAAATAACTATGGCTACACCTTC

J: TRBJ2-7
size: once
D: TRBD2
V: TRBV6-1
CDR3: CASSEAARVAGVYEQYF
DNA: TGTGCCAGCAGTGAAGCGGCCCGGGTAGCGGGAGTCTACGAGCAGTACTTC

J: TRBJ2-2
size: NA
D: NA
V: TRBV9
CDR3: CASSVELGTGELFF
DNA: TGTGCCAGCAGCGTAGAGCTTGGCACCGGGGAGCTGTTTTTT

J: TRBJ2-7
size: NA
D: NA
V: TRBV28
CDR3: CASAGTISYEQYF
DNA: TGTGCCAGCGCAGGGACCATCTCCTACGAGCAGTACTTC

J: TRBJ1-2
size: NA
D: TRBD1
V: TRBV4-1
CDR3: CASSQGDRGSYGYTF
DNA: TGCGCCAGCAGCCAGGGTGACAGGGGATCCTATGGCTACACCTTC

J: TRBJ2-7
size: NA
D: TRBD1
V: TRBV5-4
CDR3: CASSYGTGGAIKQYF
DNA: TGTGCCAGCAGCTACGGGACAGGGGGGGCCATTAAGCAGTACTTC

J: TRBJ1-2
size: NA
D: NA
V: TRBV14
CDR3: CASSQGLNYGYTF
DNA: TGTGCCAGCAGCCAAGGTCTTAACTATGGCTACACCTTC